The present T cell receptor (beta chain) was sequenced within a study of response to subunit inactivated influenza vaccine. Study-level points and caveats: Authors suggested few new T cells are recruited by each seasonal influenza vaccination.

The germline V and J ends were trimmed by 0 bases and 5 bases, with 9 bases remaining between them. CDR3 length: 13 amino acids. The germline CDR1 and CDR2 sequences are SGHKS and YYEKEE (reference sequence). TCRdb re-analysed the RT-PCR reads in MiXCR, keeping a single row per CDR3 protein. The sample lists hundreds of thousands of distinct CDR3 sequences, about 14% seen once, with 7.6% in the top ten. Points on this clonotype: The target antigen is unknown.

Sequences were derived from PBMCs from blood, sampled around two weeks before vaccination. The TCR originated in a man aged 50 or older who received an inactivated influenza vaccine. The chain carries TRBV5-5 and TRBJ2-7, with D perhaps TRBD1 (5 bases). The CDR3 sequence: CASSLDTRDEQYF. The CDR3 bases are TGTGCCAGCAGCTTGGACACCAGGGACGAGCAGTACTTC. Variable domain in full (rest from reference TRBV5-5 and TRBJ2-7): DAGVTQSPTHLIKTRGQQVTLRCSPISGHKSVSWYQQVLGQGPQFIFQYYEKEERGRGNFPDRFSARQFPNYSSELNVNALLLGDSALYLCASSLDTRDEQYFGPGTRLTVT.